This T cell receptor (beta chain) stems from a study of T-cell memory formation after mild COVID-19. Background on the study: For the most part, TCR clusters were specific to one donor.

Trimming removed 4 bases at V and 3 bases at J, with 15 bases between. CDR3 length: 15 amino acids. Germline V lookup: CDR1 SEHNR, CDR2 FQNEAQ (reference sequence). Each CDR3 protein gets one entry after TCRdb re-called the 5' RACE reads with MiXCR. The sample lists 95,000 to 120,000 distinct CDR3 sequences; 22% were seen once. The material sequenced was PBMCs or a T cell subset sorted from them (not recorded which). The receptor was derived from a man aged 18 to 30 who had mild COVID-19 (a few samples of this study predate the infection). Cell type and time point are not known. This chain uses TRBV7-9 with TRBJ2-5; D remains ambiguous. In DNA, the CDR3 is TGTGCCAGCAGCTCCTTTCCGTCGTCAAAAGAGACCCAGTACTTC. This sequence encodes CASSSFPSSKETQYF. The complete variable domain, with remaining parts taken from reference TRBV7-9 and TRBJ2-5, reads DTGVSQNPRHKITKRGQNVTFRCDPISEHNRLYWYRQTLGQGPEFLTYFQNEAQLEKSRLLSDRFSAERPKGSFSTLEIQRTEQGDSAMYLCASSSFPSSKETQYFGPGTRLLVL.